The 2 T cell receptor beta chains listed next were all sequenced from one sample in a study of T cells after yellow fever vaccination. TCRdb re-called the 5' RACE reads with MiXCR, one entry per CDR3 protein. This sample has a few hundred thousand distinct CDR3 sequences, with less than 20% found just once. Sample: PBMCs, taken 15 days after the yellow fever booster vaccination. The receptor set was obtained from a man aged 30 to 45 who received the YFV17D yellow fever vaccine.

The chain recombines TRBV2 with TRBJ2-1; D ambiguous. Deletions cut 2 bases from V and 7 bases from J, with 6 bases between. This CDR3 spans 12 amino acids. Looked up from germline, CDR1 is SNHLY and CDR2 is FYNNEI. The CDR3 is CASSEPSNEQFF. CDR3 nucleotide sequence: TGTGCCAGCAGTGAACCCTCTAATGAGCAGTTCTTC.

This chain connects TRBV12-3 or TRBV12-4 to TRBJ2-5, with 9 bases lining up with TRBD2. The length of the CDR3 is 18 residues. V was clipped by 5 bases and J by 4 bases; unmatched bases: 17. The CDR3 loop is CASSPRVAGVGSGETQYF. The CDR3 DNA sequence: TGTGCCAGCAGTCCACGCGTAGCGGGAGTTGGATCAGGAGAGACCCAGTACTTC.